Sequencing of this T cell receptor (beta chain) was carried out in a study of T cell responses to AZD1222 COVID-19 vaccine. Study-level points and caveats: Just a handful of people given AZD1222 tested seropositive at baseline. Reports say nearly half of spike-specific TCRs go after unmutated variant regions.

The assay was immunoSEQ multiplex PCR, and TCRdb's table has in-frame clones only and misses some. The sample carries roughly 95,000 clones, around nine tenths recorded once. About this clone itself: Antigen: not known.

The germline gives CDR1 MDHEN, CDR2 SYDVKM. The CDR3 runs to 15 residues. The V end was cut by 6 bases, the J end by 7 bases, with 20 bases between. The chain couples TRBV28 to TRBJ2-3; possibly TRBD2 for D (7 bases). This receptor was obtained from an adult who received the AZD1222 COVID-19 vaccine. The sample consisted of peripheral blood, taken 28 days after the second AZD1222 dose. The CDR3 loop reads CASSLNRGGTYTQYF. The CDR3, as DNA: TGTGCCAGCAGCCTAAATAGGGGGGGGACATATACGCAGTATTTT.